This T cell receptor (beta chain) was documented in a study of blood T cell repertoires in COVID-19. Profiled with immunoSEQ multiplex PCR; TCRdb holds only in-frame clones, not every one. The sample holds about 120,000 clones, 65% to 85% seen once. CDR1 KGHDR and CDR2 SFDVKD come from the germline V gene. Trimming shortened V by 3 bases and J by 0 bases, and 11 bases separated the two germline ends. This CDR3 is 16 amino acids long. This clonotype was sampled from a man between 65 and 80 years old with acute or convalescent COVID-19. This sequence joins TRBV24-1 and TRBJ1-5, with D unclear. The sequenced sample was peripheral blood. The CDR3 sequence is CATSDATGNSNQPQHF. As DNA, the CDR3 is TGTGCCACCAGTGATGCCACCGGGAATAGCAATCAGCCCCAGCATTTT.